This T cell receptor beta chain derives from a study of blood T cell repertoires in COVID-19. Study-level information: The samples span acute and convalescent COVID-19 from the United States, Italy and Spain.

Sequencing used immunoSEQ multiplex PCR; TCRdb keeps in-frame clones, though not all of them. The table lists about 99,000 clones, approximately 86% of them singletons. The CDR3 is 14 amino acids. The V gene's germline CDR1 is SEHNR and CDR2 FQNEAQ (reference sequence). V was trimmed by 6 bases and J by 0 bases, leaving 10 bases between them. This clonotype originated in a human donor in a cohort sampled during active COVID-19. The rearrangement uses TRBV7-9 and TRBJ2-3; D is ambiguous. Source material: peripheral blood. In nucleotides, the CDR3 is TGTGCCAGCAGTCCGGTAGCCAGCACAGATACGCAGTATTTT. This sequence encodes CASSPVASTDTQYF.